This T cell receptor (beta chain) was identified during a study of blood T cell repertoires in COVID-19. At the level of the study: COVID-19 samples, acute and convalescent, were from the United States, Italy and Spain. Nucleic acid was either cDNA or gDNA, and it came from T cells, B-cell-depleted T cells, or PBMCs.

The CDR3 has 13 amino acids. The V gene lost 3 bases and the J gene lost 2 bases, with 7 bases spanning the gap. Germline V gene sequence: CDR1 SGHTA, CDR2 FQGNSA. Seattle's cohort entered during active infection and was followed longitudinally. Assay: immunoSEQ multiplex PCR; the TCRdb copy retains only in-frame clones and omits some. The sample has around 260,000 clones; more than 65% are singletons. Sequenced material: peripheral blood. The chain employs TRBV7-2 and TRBJ2-5, with a possible D match to TRBD1 (5 bases). This receptor was obtained from a person aged 70 to 85 with COVID-19, enrolled during active disease. In DNA, the CDR3 is TGTGCCAGCAGCTTCCAGGGTCAAGAGACCCAGTACTTC. The encoded protein is CASSFQGQETQYF. The whole variable domain, filled in from reference TRBV7-2 and TRBJ2-5, reads GAGVSQSPSNKVTEKGKDVELRCDPISGHTALYWYRQSLGQGLEFLIYFQGNSAPDKSGLPSDRFSAERTGGSVSTLTIQRTQQEDSAVYLCASSFQGQETQYFGPGTRLLVL.